The entry below describes one T cell receptor beta chain. What it recognizes is unknown. Germline CDR1 LGHNA, CDR2 YNFKEQ. The CDR3 is 15 residues long. Next came a second PCR, run for about 7 to 12 cycles, which used a sample-barcoded 5' primer along with a J-beta primer mix. Template switching added a 12-random-nucleotide identifier to every cDNA molecule. From the 5' RACE reads, TCRdb called clonotypes with MiXCR, one entry per CDR3 protein. The sample has over 750,000 distinct CDR3 sequences; around 25% are singletons. The data originate from a study of blood T cells in healthy people across ages. On the study more broadly: Template-switching capture recovered about one barcoded beta molecule per two T cells.

Study observations and caveats: More naive CD4+ cells and higher diversity were found in long-lived than in aged donors.

The data also belong to a second study, concerning T cells of mothers and their children. Turning to that study: Thymic selection molds TCR recombination products alike in related and unrelated pairs.

Sequencing used blood. The clonotype originates from a boy between 10 and 17 years old in good health. This chain joins TRBV4-2 and TRBJ2-5, with TRBD1 matching over 7 bases. The J call may be incorrect, as the DNA end agrees better with TRBJ2-7. In DNA form, the CDR3 reads TGTGCCAGCAGCCAACACAACAGGGGACCCTACGAGCAGTACTTC. Translation: CASSQHNRGPYEQYF.